These T cell receptor beta chains were read from a single sample in a study of response to subunit inactivated influenza vaccine. In TCRdb, the RT-PCR reads were re-called with MiXCR into one record per CDR3 protein. Of under 850,000 distinct CDR3 sequences listed, 15% to 20% are singletons. The sample here was PBMCs from blood, taken about 5 days after vaccination. These receptors all stem from a man aged 50-59 years who received an inactivated influenza vaccine. The CDR3 runs from the conserved cysteine through the conserved F or W.

v_gene: TRBV5-1
j_gene: TRBJ2-2
CDR3aa: CASSFSLIGTGELFF

v_gene: TRBV6-2/TRBV6-3
j_gene: TRBJ2-7
CDR3aa: CASSYSDRSASSYEQYF

v_gene: TRBV19
j_gene: TRBJ1-5
CDR3aa: CASSMGRKNQPQHF

v_gene: TRBV6-2/TRBV6-3
j_gene: TRBJ1-5
CDR3aa: CASSRTGKVSNQPQHF

v_gene: TRBV7-9
j_gene: TRBJ2-3
CDR3aa: CASSLGGGLARDTQYF

v_gene: TRBV10-3
j_gene: TRBJ2-2
CDR3aa: CAISDSPNGELFF

v_gene: TRBV5-5
j_gene: TRBJ2-5
CDR3aa: CASSSGLAGGLETQYF

v_gene: TRBV20-1
j_gene: TRBJ1-2
CDR3aa: CSAWDSNYGYTF

v_gene: TRBV9
j_gene: TRBJ2-5
CDR3aa: CASSSLTSDQETQYF

v_gene: TRBV5-1
j_gene: TRBJ2-7
CDR3aa: CASSLLGLAERYEQYF

v_gene: TRBV10-2
j_gene: TRBJ2-2
CDR3aa: CASSVGQGKTGELFF

v_gene: TRBV11-2
j_gene: TRBJ2-1
CDR3aa: CASSFPPGSYNEQFF

v_gene: TRBV29-1
j_gene: TRBJ1-1
CDR3aa: CSVRTGQGTEAFF

v_gene: TRBV20-1
j_gene: TRBJ1-5
CDR3aa: CSARADRWQPQHF

v_gene: TRBV18
j_gene: TRBJ2-7
CDR3aa: CASSTEPGPNIEQYF

v_gene: TRBV9
j_gene: TRBJ2-1
CDR3aa: CASSVGSRGLAVENEQFF

v_gene: TRBV7-9
j_gene: TRBJ1-1
CDR3aa: CASSLQTLNTEAFF

v_gene: TRBV12-3/TRBV12-4
j_gene: TRBJ2-1
CDR3aa: CASSLNEQFF

v_gene: TRBV12-3/TRBV12-4
j_gene: TRBJ2-7
CDR3aa: CASRRDRGLTFYEQYF

v_gene: TRBV5-1
j_gene: TRBJ2-6
CDR3aa: CASSPWDLSGANVLTF

v_gene: TRBV7-9
j_gene: TRBJ2-5
CDR3aa: CASSHRGNQETQYF

v_gene: TRBV12-3/TRBV12-4
j_gene: TRBJ1-2
CDR3aa: CASSPHRTGERGYTF